The next 3 T cell receptor beta chains were all read from a single sample in a study of regulatory T cells in long-lasting Graves disease. The authors built TCR beta libraries using iRepertoire HTBI primers and Arm-PCR of CDR3 regions. TCRdb redid the calling of the multiplex PCR reads with MiXCR, one entry per CDR3 protein. The sample comprises a few hundred thousand distinct CDR3 sequences, 23% of which are singletons, and about 26% rests with the top ten. Documented time point: persistent/refractory GD, antithyroid drugs over 5 years with positive TRAb. PBMC RNA served as the TCR library source. Sequenced here: peripheral blood mononuclear cells (PBMCs), sampled when the disease was refractory, from a patient treated with antithyroid drugs. These receptors were collected from a female donor with Graves disease.

In regard to this clonotype: A read error may be the cause here, since a much bigger clone is one base away. V gene TRBV28 combines with J gene TRBJ2-7; TRBD2 aligns across 11 bases. V lost 6 bases and J lost 2; bases outside the gene matches: 6. This CDR3 contains 15 residues. The germline CDR1 and CDR2 sequences are MDHEN and SYDVKM. The CDR3 loop is CASRPGLAAPYEQYF. DNA of the CDR3: TGTGCCAGCAGACCGGGACTAGCGGCTCCCTACGAGCAGTACTTC.

This clonotype occurred a few times. The rearrangement joins TRBV7-9 to TRBJ1-1; D might be TRBD1 (5 bases). Per the germline V gene, CDR1 is SEHNR and CDR2 is FQNEAQ (reference sequence). Trimming took 5 bases from V and 6 from J, leaving 10 bases between them. This CDR3 is built from 12 residues. The CDR3 loop is CASSQQASEAFF. The DNA of the CDR3 is TGTGCCAGCAGCCAACAGGCTTCTGAAGCTTTCTTT.

The chain joins TRBV11-2 to TRBJ2-1; no firm D call. Trimming cost V 1 base and J 4 bases, with 17 bases left between them. The CDR3 sequence is 17 residues long. Germline CDR1 SGHAT, CDR2 FQNNGV. The CDR3 sequence: CASSLVVSRYEYNEQFF. CDR3 nucleotide sequence: TGTGCCAGCAGCTTAGTAGTCAGTAGGTACGAATACAATGAGCAGTTCTTC.